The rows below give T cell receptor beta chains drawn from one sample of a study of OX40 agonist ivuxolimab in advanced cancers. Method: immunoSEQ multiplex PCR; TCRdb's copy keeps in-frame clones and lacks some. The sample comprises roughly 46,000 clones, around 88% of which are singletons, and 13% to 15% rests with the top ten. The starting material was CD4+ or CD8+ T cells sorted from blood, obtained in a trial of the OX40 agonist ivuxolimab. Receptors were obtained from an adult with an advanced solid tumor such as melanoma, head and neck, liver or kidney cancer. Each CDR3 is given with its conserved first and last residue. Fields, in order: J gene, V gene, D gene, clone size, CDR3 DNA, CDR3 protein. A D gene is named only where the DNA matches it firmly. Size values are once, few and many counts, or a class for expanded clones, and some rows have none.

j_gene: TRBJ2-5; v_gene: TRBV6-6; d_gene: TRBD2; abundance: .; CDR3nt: TGTGCCAGCAGTTACTCACTAGCGGCAACGGCTATGACCCAGTACTTC; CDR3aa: CASSYSLAATAMTQYF
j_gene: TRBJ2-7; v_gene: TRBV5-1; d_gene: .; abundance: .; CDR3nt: TGCGCCAGCAGCTCTACGGGACTTACCTACGAGCAGTACTTC; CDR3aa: CASSSTGLTYEQYF
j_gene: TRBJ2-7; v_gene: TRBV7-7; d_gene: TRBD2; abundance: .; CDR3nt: TGTGCTAGCAGCGCGGGGAGGGGCCCTACCTACGAGCAGTACTTC; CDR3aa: CASSAGRGPTYEQYF
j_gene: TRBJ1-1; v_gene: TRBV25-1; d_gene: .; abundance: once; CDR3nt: TGTGCCAGCAGACCCGGGGGGAAGAACACTGAAGCTTTCTTT; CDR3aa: CASRPGGKNTEAFF
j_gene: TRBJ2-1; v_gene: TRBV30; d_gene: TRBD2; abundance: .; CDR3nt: TGTGCCTGGAGGGAGAGCGGGATCTCCTACAATGAGCAGTTCTTC; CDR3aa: CAWRESGISYNEQFF
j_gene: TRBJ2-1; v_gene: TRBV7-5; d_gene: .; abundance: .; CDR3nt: TGTGCCAGAAGCCACAAGACTAGCGGAGCTTCCGTGGAGCAGTTCTTC; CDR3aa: CARSHKTSGASVEQFF
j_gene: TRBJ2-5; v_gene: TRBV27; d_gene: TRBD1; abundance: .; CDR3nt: TGTGCCAGCAGTTCGACAGGGGGTCAAGAGACCCAGTACTTC; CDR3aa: CASSSTGGQETQYF
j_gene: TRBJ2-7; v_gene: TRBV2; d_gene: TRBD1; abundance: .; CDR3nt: TGTGCCAGCAGAGGACAGGGAACCTACGAGCAGTACTTC; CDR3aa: CASRGQGTYEQYF
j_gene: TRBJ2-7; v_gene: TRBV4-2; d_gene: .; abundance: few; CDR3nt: TGTGCCAGCAGCCAGTCTGTCCGGCAGGGAGCTTTCGAGCAGTACTTC; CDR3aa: CASSQSVRQGAFEQYF
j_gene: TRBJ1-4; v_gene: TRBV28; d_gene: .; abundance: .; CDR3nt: TGTGCCAGCAGTCCGGATTGGGAAAAACTGTTTTTT; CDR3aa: CASSPDWEKLFF
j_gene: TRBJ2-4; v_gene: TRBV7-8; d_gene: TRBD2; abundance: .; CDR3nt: TGTGCCAGCACCCCTGGGCTAGCGGGAGGTAAAAACATTCAGTACTTC; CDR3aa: CASTPGLAGGKNIQYF
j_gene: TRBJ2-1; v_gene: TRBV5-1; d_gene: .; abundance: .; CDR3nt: TGCGCCAGCAGCTTGGCGACACTGAGCTCCTACAATGAGCAGTTCTTC; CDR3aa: CASSLATLSSYNEQFF
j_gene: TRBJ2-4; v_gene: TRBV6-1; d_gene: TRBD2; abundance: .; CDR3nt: TGTGCCAGCAGTGGGACGCGGGAGGGCAGCATTCAGTACTTC; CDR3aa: CASSGTREGSIQYF
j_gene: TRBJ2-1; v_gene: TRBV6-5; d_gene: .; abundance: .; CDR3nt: TGTGCCAGCAGTAATACTGGGGGATCGTACAATGAGCAGTTCTTC; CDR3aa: CASSNTGGSYNEQFF
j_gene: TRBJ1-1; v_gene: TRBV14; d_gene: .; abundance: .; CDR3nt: TGTGCCAGCTCCGATCCGGCTATGAACACTGAAGCTTTCTTT; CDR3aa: CASSDPAMNTEAFF
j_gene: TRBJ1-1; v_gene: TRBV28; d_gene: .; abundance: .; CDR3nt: TGTGCCAGCAGTTCCCCTGGGTCAATCGTGAACACTGAAGCTTTCTTT; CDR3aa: CASSSPGSIVNTEAFF
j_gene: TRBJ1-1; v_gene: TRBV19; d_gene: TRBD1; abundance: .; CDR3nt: TGTGCCAGTAGTCCACACTCGGGACAGGGCCTTGTAAACACTGAAGCTTTCTTT; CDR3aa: CASSPHSGQGLVNTEAFF
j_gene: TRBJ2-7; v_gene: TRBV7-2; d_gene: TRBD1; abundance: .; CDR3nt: TGTGCCAGCACCGAAGGGACAGGGGTATTCTACGAGCAGTACTTC; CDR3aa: CASTEGTGVFYEQYF
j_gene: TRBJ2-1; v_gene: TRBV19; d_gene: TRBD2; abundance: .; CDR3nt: TGTGCCAGTATCAAGACACCCATAGCGGGAGGAATCTACAATGAGCAGTTCTTC; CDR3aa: CASIKTPIAGGIYNEQFF
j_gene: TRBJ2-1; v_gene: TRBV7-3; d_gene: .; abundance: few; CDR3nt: TGTGCCAGCAGCCGTGACGGCACGAATGAGCAGTTCTTC; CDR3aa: CASSRDGTNEQFF
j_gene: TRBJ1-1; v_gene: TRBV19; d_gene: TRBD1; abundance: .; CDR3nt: TGTGCCAGTAGTGTTTGGACAGGAAACACTGAAGCTTTCTTT; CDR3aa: CASSVWTGNTEAFF
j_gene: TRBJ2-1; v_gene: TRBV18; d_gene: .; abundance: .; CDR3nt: TGTGCCAGCTCACCCTTGGGTACAGTCTACAATGAGCAGTTCTTC; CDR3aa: CASSPLGTVYNEQFF
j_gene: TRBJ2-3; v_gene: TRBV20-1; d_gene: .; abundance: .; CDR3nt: TGCAGTGTCAGCCGCGGAAATACGCAGTATTTT; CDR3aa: CSVSRGNTQYF
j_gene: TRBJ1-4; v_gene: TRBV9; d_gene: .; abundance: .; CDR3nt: TGTGCCAGCAGCGTAGCGTCTGGTATCAATGAAAAACTGTTTTTT; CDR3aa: CASSVASGINEKLFF
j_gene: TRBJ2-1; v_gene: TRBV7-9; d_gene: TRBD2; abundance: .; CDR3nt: TGTGCCAGCAGCTTAAGCGGCGGACTAGCGGGTTATGAGCAGTTCTTC; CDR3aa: CASSLSGGLAGYEQFF
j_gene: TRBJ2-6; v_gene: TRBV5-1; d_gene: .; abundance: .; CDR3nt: TGCGCCAGCAGCTTGTCACCGAGCTCTGGGGCCAACGTCCTGACTTTC; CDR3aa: CASSLSPSSGANVLTF
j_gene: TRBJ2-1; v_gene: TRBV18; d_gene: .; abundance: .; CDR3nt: TGTGCCAGCTCGCGGACAGACCTCTCCTACAATGAGCAGTTCTTC; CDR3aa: CASSRTDLSYNEQFF
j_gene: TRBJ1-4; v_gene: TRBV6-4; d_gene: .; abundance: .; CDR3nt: TGTGCCAGCAGTGACCGTACGGGTGAAAAACTGTTTTTT; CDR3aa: CASSDRTGEKLFF
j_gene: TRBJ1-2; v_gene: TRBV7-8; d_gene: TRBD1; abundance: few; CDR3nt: TGTGCCAGCAGCCACACAGGGGAACACTATGGCTACACCTTC; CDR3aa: CASSHTGEHYGYTF
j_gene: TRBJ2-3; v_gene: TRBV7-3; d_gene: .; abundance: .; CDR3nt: TGTGCCAGCAGCGCGGACGTAGGTCCGTCAGATACGCAGTATTTT; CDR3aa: CASSADVGPSDTQYF
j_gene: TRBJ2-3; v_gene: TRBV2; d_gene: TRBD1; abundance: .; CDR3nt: TGTGCCAGCTCGACCGGGACAGGGGTCGGTGATACGCAGTATTTT; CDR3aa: CASSTGTGVGDTQYF
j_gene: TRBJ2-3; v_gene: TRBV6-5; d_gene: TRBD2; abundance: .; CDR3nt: TGTGCCAGCAGTCCCCGGGAGGCGAAGGATACGCAGTATTTT; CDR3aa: CASSPREAKDTQYF
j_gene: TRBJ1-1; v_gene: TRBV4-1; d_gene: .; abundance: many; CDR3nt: TGCGCCAGCAGCCTGAATCCGGGACAGAACACTGAAGCTTTCTTT; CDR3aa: CASSLNPGQNTEAFF
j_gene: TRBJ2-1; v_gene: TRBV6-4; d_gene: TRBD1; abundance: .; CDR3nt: TGTGCCAGCAGTGAGGCCCCCACAGGGGTCAATGAGCAGTTCTTC; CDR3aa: CASSEAPTGVNEQFF
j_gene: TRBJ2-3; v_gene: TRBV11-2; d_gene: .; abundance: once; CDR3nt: TGTGCCAGCAGCTTAGCGGGGAACACAGATACGCAGTATTTT; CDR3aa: CASSLAGNTDTQYF
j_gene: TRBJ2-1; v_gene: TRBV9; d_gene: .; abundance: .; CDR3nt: TGTGCCAGCAGCTCATCCAGCGCGGTAGCCTACAATGAGCAGTTCTTC; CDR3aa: CASSSSSAVAYNEQFF
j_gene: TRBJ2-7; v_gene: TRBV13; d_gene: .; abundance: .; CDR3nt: TGTGCCAGCAGCTTAGTTCGGCAGGGCGGCGAGCAGTACTTC; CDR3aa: CASSLVRQGGEQYF
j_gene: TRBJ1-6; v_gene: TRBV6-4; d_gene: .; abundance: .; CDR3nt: TGTGCCAGCAGTGGACGCCCGGATGATTCACCCCTCCACTTT; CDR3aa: CASSGRPDDSPLHF
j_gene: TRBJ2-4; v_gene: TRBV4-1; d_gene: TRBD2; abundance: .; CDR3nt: TGCGCCAGCAGCCCGGGGGGAGGCATTCAGTACTTC; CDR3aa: CASSPGGGIQYF
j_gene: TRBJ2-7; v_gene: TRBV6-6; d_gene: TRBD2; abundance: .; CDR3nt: TGTGCCAGCAAGGTCCCCGGACTAGCGGGAGCTCACGAGCAGTACTTC; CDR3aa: CASKVPGLAGAHEQYF
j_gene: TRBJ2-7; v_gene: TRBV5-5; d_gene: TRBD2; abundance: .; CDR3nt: TGTGCCAGCAGCCAAGATAGCGGGAGCTCCTACGAGCAGTACTTC; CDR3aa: CASSQDSGSSYEQYF
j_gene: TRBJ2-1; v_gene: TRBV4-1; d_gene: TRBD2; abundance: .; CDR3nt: TGCGCCAGCAGCCAAACGACTAGCGGGAGTGTCTATGAGCAGTTCTTC; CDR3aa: CASSQTTSGSVYEQFF
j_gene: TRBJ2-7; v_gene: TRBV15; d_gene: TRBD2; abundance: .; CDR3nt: TGTGCCACCAGCCTGAGCGGGAGTGCCTACGAGCAGTACTTC; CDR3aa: CATSLSGSAYEQYF
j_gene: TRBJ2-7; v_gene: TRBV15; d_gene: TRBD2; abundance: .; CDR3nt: TGTGCCACCAGCCGGCTGGGGGGGTCCTACGAGCAGTACTTC; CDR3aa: CATSRLGGSYEQYF
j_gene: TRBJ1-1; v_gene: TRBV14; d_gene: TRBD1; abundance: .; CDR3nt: TGTGCCAGCAGCCAACGACAGGGGGTTGCCACTGAAGCTTTCTTT; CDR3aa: CASSQRQGVATEAFF
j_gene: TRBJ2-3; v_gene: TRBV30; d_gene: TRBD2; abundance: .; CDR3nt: TGTGCCTGGAGTGTAGGACTAGCTGCCGGCGATACGCAGTATTTT; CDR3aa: CAWSVGLAAGDTQYF
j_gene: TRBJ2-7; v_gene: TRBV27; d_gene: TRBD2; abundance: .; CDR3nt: TGTGCCAGCAGTTTTAGGACTAGCGGGTCAGCCTACGAGCAGTACTTC; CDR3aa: CASSFRTSGSAYEQYF
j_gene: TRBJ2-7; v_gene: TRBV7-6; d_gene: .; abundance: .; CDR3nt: TGTGCCAGCAGCCCGACCGGGCCTTCCTACGAGCAGTACTTC; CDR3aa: CASSPTGPSYEQYF
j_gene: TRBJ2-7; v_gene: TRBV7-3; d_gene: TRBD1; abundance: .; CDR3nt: TGTGCCAGCAGCACAAGACAGGGTACCGAGCAGTACTTC; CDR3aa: CASSTRQGTEQYF
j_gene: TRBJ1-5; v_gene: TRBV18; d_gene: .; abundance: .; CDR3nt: TGTGCCAGCTCACCGGGGGTGGAGCAGCCCCAGCATTTT; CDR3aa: CASSPGVEQPQHF
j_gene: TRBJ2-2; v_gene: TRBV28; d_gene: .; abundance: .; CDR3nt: TGTGCCAGCATCCCGGACAAGTTCGCGAACACCGGGGAGCTGTTTTTT; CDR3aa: CASIPDKFANTGELFF
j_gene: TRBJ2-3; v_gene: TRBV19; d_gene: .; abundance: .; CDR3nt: TGTGCCAGTAGTATAGGGCAGGGCACAGATACGCAGTATTTT; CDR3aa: CASSIGQGTDTQYF
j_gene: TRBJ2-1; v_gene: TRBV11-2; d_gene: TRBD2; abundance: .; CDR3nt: TGTGCCAGCAGCCGGACTAGGCATGAGCAGTTCTTC; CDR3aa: CASSRTRHEQFF